This T cell receptor (beta chain) was sequenced for a study of T cells in Graves' hyperthyroidism and ophthalmopathy. This clonotype was found many times. Antigen unknown. The TCR beta CDR3 regions underwent amplification using RNA transcripts as the source. Researchers ran a first-round RT-PCR on the TCR CDR3 using the HTBI primer set. TCRdb reanalysed the multiplex PCR reads using MiXCR and keeps one entry per CDR3 protein. Of hundreds of thousands of distinct CDR3 sequences in the sample, less than 25% were seen once. Study-level points and caveats: It was a median 6.5 months before onset that the model predicted ophthalmopathy.

Together with thyroid ultrasound, orbital computed tomography, serum thyroxine and TRAb, clinical symptoms were used for diagnoses. The authors took PBMCs from 10 ml fresh peripheral blood. Germline-derived CDR1 and CDR2 are SGHTA and FQGNSA. Trimming cost V 0 bases and J 4 bases, with 8 bases left between them. This CDR3 region has 14 residues. This TCR came from an older woman with Graves' ophthalmopathy. Sequenced sample: blood. This sequence joins TRBV7-2 and TRBJ2-3; D remains unclear. CDR3 in amino acids: CASSLAQGSDTQYF. CDR3 nucleotides: TGTGCCAGCAGCTTAGCGCAAGGGTCAGATACGCAGTATTTT.